Below, 10 T cell receptor beta chains from the same sample are listed, as sequenced in a study of shared clonotypes between healthy human individuals. The naive CD8 fraction comprised CD45RO-negative cells positively selected for CCR7 and excluded terminally differentiated effector memory CD45RA+ cells. TCRdb keeps only in-frame clones here, not all; method: immunoSEQ multiplex PCR. The data show roughly 2,000,000 clones, approximately 94% seen once. The sequenced sample consisted of naive CD8+ T cells sorted from blood. The receptors come from a man aged 18 to 30 in good health.

Concerning this clone: Other DNA sequences from this sample encode an identical CDR3 as well. The chain is built from TRBV7-6 and TRBJ1-5; maybe TRBD1 (5 bases). The CDR3 is made up of 13 amino acids. Trimming shortened V by 1 base and J by 5 bases, and 6 bases separated the two germline ends. CDR1 SGHVS and CDR2 FNYEAQ come from the germline V gene. CDR3 nucleotides: TGTGCCAGCAGCTTAGGGGGGTATCAGCCCCAGCATTTT. Its translation: CASSLGGYQPQHF. The full variable domain, with the rest looked up from reference TRBV7-6 and TRBJ1-5, is GAGVSQSPRYKVTKRGQDVALRCDPISGHVSLYWYRQALGQGPEFLTYFNYEAQQDKSGLPNDRFSAERPEGSISTLTIQRTEQRDSAMYRCASSLGGYQPQHFGDGTRLSIL.

The chain couples TRBV4-1 to TRBJ2-5; D is perhaps TRBD1 (5 bases). The DNA end is a closer match to TRBJ2-7, so the J assignment may be wrong. In germline, CDR1 is MGHRA, CDR2 YSYEKL. CDR3 length: 14 residues. The CDR3 spells CASSQVTGPYEQYF. The CDR3 DNA reads TGCGCCAGCAGCCAAGTTACAGGCCCCTACGAGCAGTACTTC.

Only one count was recorded for this clone. The rearrangement uses TRBV28 and TRBJ2-5; D tentatively fits TRBD1 or TRBD2 (5 bases each). The CDR3 runs to 14 residues. V gave up 6 bases and J gave up 0 bases, with 11 bases separating them. CDR1 is MDHEN, CDR2 SYDVKM, per germline. DNA for the CDR3: TGTGCCAGCAGACTCGAGGGGAACCAAGAGACCCAGTACTTC. Residues: CASRLEGNQETQYF.

The V gene is TRBV19, the J gene TRBJ1-5; no firm D call. The V end lost 3 bases, the J end lost 7 bases, and 10 bases lay between the germline ends. Germline CDR1 LNHDA, CDR2 SQIVND (reference sequence). CDR3 length: 13 amino acids. CDR3 protein: CASSISGQQPQHF. DNA for the CDR3: TGTGCCAGTAGTATCAGCGGTCAACAGCCCCAGCATTTT.

The chain is built from TRBV5-6 and TRBJ2-7, with 7 bases lining up with TRBD2. V gave up 7 bases and J gave up 6 bases; unmatched junction bases: 10. The germline V gene encodes CDR1 SGHDT and CDR2 YYEEEE. The CDR3 consists of 13 residues. The CDR3 reads CASSWGGSSEQYF. CDR3 bases: TGTGCCAGCTCCTGGGGGGGTAGCAGCGAGCAGTACTTC.

The genes are TRBV10-3 and TRBJ2-3, with 11 bases identical to TRBD2. J was trimmed by 4 bases and V by 6 bases; bases with no gene match: 3. The germline CDR1 and CDR2 sequences are ENHRY and SYGVKD. The CDR3 has 14 amino acids. As DNA, the CDR3 is TGTGCCATCAGCGCGGGACTAGCGGCAGATACGCAGTATTTT. Residues: CAISAGLAADTQYF.

The chain combines TRBV5-5 with TRBJ1-2; 9 nucleotides agree with TRBD1. Germline V gene sequence: CDR1 SGHKS, CDR2 YYEKEE (reference sequence). The junction had 7 bases not matched to a gene; V was cut back by 3 bases and J by 13 bases. This CDR3 contains 12 residues. The CDR3 is CASSSSQGASTF. The CDR3 nucleotides are TGTGCCAGCAGCTCCTCACAGGGGGCAAGCACCTTC.

For the CDR3, the DNA is TGTGCCAGCTCACCCCGGGACAGGGCCTACGAGCAGTACTTC. Translated, it gives CASSPRDRAYEQYF. The V call is TRBV2, the J call TRBJ2-7; TRBD1 matches 9 bases. The J segment lost 2 bases and the V segment lost 8 bases, leaving 7 bases of the junction unmatched. CDR3 length equals 14 residues. The germline V gene encodes CDR1 SNHLY and CDR2 FYNNEI.

This chain connects TRBV7-2 to TRBJ1-2; TRBD1 matches at 10 bases. The V segment lost 0 bases and the J segment 8 bases; nucleotides outside the gene matches: 9. The CDR3 consists of 16 residues. Germline assignment: CDR1 SGHTA and CDR2 FQGNSA. This CDR3 is CASSLAPGTGVAGYTF. The CDR3 DNA follows: TGTGCCAGCAGCTTAGCCCCCGGGACAGGGGTGGCGGGCTACACCTTC.

The genes are TRBV27 and TRBJ2-3, with 12 bases lining up with TRBD2. In germline, CDR1 is MNHEY, CDR2 SMNVEV (reference sequence). Germline trimming cut 5 bases from V and 6 bases from J; bases unmatched to any gene: 9. This CDR3 has 16 residues. CDR3 nucleotides: TGTGCCAGCAGTCCCCTCCCGACTAGCGGGAGTGATACGCAGTATTTT. Amino acid sequence: CASSPLPTSGSDTQYF.